The rows below give T cell receptor beta chains drawn from one sample of a study of blood T cell repertoires in COVID-19. Repertoires were generated with immunoSEQ multiplex PCR, while TCRdb's copy carries only in-frame clones and drops some. The sample lists 150,000 to 200,000 clones; 70% to 80% were seen once. Sequencing input: peripheral blood. These receptors all stem from a man aged 50 to 60 who had recovered from COVID-19. The CDR3 runs from the conserved cysteine through the conserved F or W. A D gene is named only where the DNA matches it firmly. Clone size is shown for a subset of rows, as once, few, many or a class of expanded clone.

>15|TRBJ2-3|TRBV6-5|.|.
TGTGCCAGCAGTTACCTTAGTCGAGGGACAGATACGCAGTATTTT
CASSYLSRGTDTQYF
>19|TRBJ2-3|TRBV5-5|.|TRBD2
TGTGCCAGCAGCTTGGGGGGTGTAGCGGGAGAGGTTGAGGGAAATACGCAGTATTTT
CASSLGGVAGEVEGNTQYF
>15|TRBJ1-2|TRBV9|.|.
TGTGCCAGCAGCGTAGGTCTCGCGGTGAACTATGGCTACACCTTC
CASSVGLAVNYGYTF
>22|TRBJ2-1|TRBV10-1|once|TRBD2
TGCGCCAGCAGTGGCCAACTCGCTAGCGGGCCACCGCCTTTTAGCTCCTACAATGAGCAGTTCTTC
CASSGQLASGPPPFSSYNEQFF
>16|TRBJ2-1|TRBV10-3|.|TRBD1
TGTGCCATCAGAGGGGGGTGGGACAGGGGGCAGGATGAGCAGTTCTTC
CAIRGGWDRGQDEQFF
>11|TRBJ2-3|TRBV7-2|.|.
TGTGCCAGCAGTTCGGGGTATACGCAGTATTTT
CASSSGYTQYF
>15|TRBJ1-2|TRBV5-4|.|TRBD1
TGTGCCAGCAGCTTGTCCGTAGGGGGCCGCGATGGCTACACCTTC
CASSLSVGGRDGYTF
>13|TRBJ2-3|TRBV7-7|.|.
TGTGCCAGCAGCTTAGGGACACAAGATACGCAGTATTTT
CASSLGTQDTQYF
>17|TRBJ2-7|TRBV14|.|TRBD2
TGTGCCAGCAGCCAAGGAGGGTCACGGGAGGGGTTTAAAGAGCAGTACTTC
CASSQGGSREGFKEQYF
>15|TRBJ2-7|TRBV4-2|.|TRBD1
TGTGCCAGCAGCCTCACGGGACAGAGTCCCTACGAGCAGTACTTC
CASSLTGQSPYEQYF
>15|TRBJ1-4|TRBV6-5|once|.
TGTGCCAGCGACCGAGGGGCAGCGGGGGTGGAAAAACTGTTTTTT
CASDRGAAGVEKLFF
>15|TRBJ2-5|TRBV27|once|TRBD2
TGTGCCAGCAGTTCTTTAGCGGGAGCGACAGAGACCCAGTACTTC
CASSSLAGATETQYF
>13|TRBJ1-5|TRBV2|few|.
TGTGCCAGCCGGCAGGAATTCAATCAGCCCCAGCATTTT
CASRQEFNQPQHF
>17|TRBJ2-5|TRBV30|.|TRBD1
TGTGCCTGGTCAAAGGGTACCGGGACAGGGTTCCAAGAGACCCAGTACTTC
CAWSKGTGTGFQETQYF
>15|TRBJ2-3|TRBV5-6|few|.
TGTGCCAGCAGCTATGACAGCTTTAGCACAGATACGCAGTATTTT
CASSYDSFSTDTQYF
>14|TRBJ2-7|TRBV29-1|.|TRBD1
TGCAGCGTTGAATCGGGGACAGCGATCTACGAGCAGTACTTC
CSVESGTAIYEQYF
>12|TRBJ1-1|TRBV12-3/TRBV12-4|once|TRBD1
TGTGCCAGCAGTTTATACAGGGGTGCAGCTTTCTTT
CASSLYRGAAFF
>11|TRBJ1-2|TRBV5-1|.|.
TGCGCCAGCAGCGTGTCTGATGGCTACACCTTC
CASSVSDGYTF
>12|TRBJ2-7|TRBV10-3|few|.
TGTGCCACCGGGGACATCGCCTACGAGCAGTACTTC
CATGDIAYEQYF
>16|TRBJ1-6|TRBV10-2|.|TRBD1
TGCGCCAGCAGCGGAACCCCGGGACAGGTTTCCACACCCCTCCACTTT
CASSGTPGQVSTPLHF
>13|TRBJ2-1|TRBV29-1|.|TRBD2
TGCAGCGTCGCCGGGACTAGCGGTTTTGGGCAGTTCTTC
CSVAGTSGFGQFF
>16|TRBJ1-5|TRBV30|.|TRBD1
TGTGCCTGGAGTGTTAGCAGGGGGTTGAGCAATCAGCCCCAGCATTTT
CAWSVSRGLSNQPQHF
>15|TRBJ1-4|TRBV19|.|TRBD1
TGTGCCAGTAAGGAGGGGGCCATCTGGAATGAAAAACTGTTTTTT
CASKEGAIWNEKLFF
>15|TRBJ2-7|TRBV6-2/TRBV6-3|.|.
TGTGCCAGCAGCCCCCGGGGGTACAGCTCCTACGAGCAGTACTTC
CASSPRGYSSYEQYF
>13|TRBJ2-5|TRBV29-1|.|.
TGCAGCGTTGGGGGCCCCGAGTTGGAGACCCAGTACTTC
CSVGGPELETQYF
>15|TRBJ2-3|TRBV7-3|once|.
TGTGCCAGCAGCTTAACCCGGGATGTTAGTTATACGCAGTATTTT
CASSLTRDVSYTQYF
>13|TRBJ2-1|TRBV7-9|few|TRBD1
TGTGCCAGCAGCTCGACAGGGGGCAATGAGCAGTTCTTC
CASSSTGGNEQFF
>14|TRBJ2-1|TRBV28|.|TRBD2
TGTGCCAGCAGTTCTGGGGGAGGGTACAATGAGCAGTTCTTC
CASSSGGGYNEQFF
>15|TRBJ2-7|TRBV7-2|.|TRBD2
TGTGCCAGCACCACCGTAGCGGGGAACTCTTACGAGCAGTACTTC
CASTTVAGNSYEQYF
>14|TRBJ1-2|TRBV2|.|.
TGTGCCAGCGGGACGACAGGTCTCGGGGATGGCTACACCTTC
CASGTTGLGDGYTF
>13|TRBJ2-3|TRBV10-3|many|TRBD2
TGTGCCATCACAAGCGGGGGCACAGATACGCAGTATTTT
CAITSGGTDTQYF
>17|TRBJ2-2|TRBV19|.|.
TGTGCCAGTATAATTGCTAGTCCCCCCCTGAACACCGGGGAGCTGTTTTTT
CASIIASPPLNTGELFF
>17|TRBJ1-3|TRBV9|.|TRBD1
TGTGCCAGCAGCGCCGGAGGGACAGCCGGATCTGGAAACACCATATATTTT
CASSAGGTAGSGNTIYF
>17|TRBJ1-1|TRBV18|.|.
TGTGCCAGCAGACAGTTGACACTTAAATATGCAGACACTGAAGCTTTCTTT
CASRQLTLKYADTEAFF
>15|TRBJ2-1|TRBV28|.|.
TGTGCCAGCAGGGGACTCCCGAGCTCCTACAATGAGCAGTTCTTC
CASRGLPSSYNEQFF
>15|TRBJ2-3|TRBV10-3|.|.
TGTGCCATCAGTGTAGGGCTAGCGAGCACAGATACGCAGTATTTT
CAISVGLASTDTQYF
>16|TRBJ1-4|TRBV28|.|.
TGTGCCAGCAGTTTGGCAGGGTCGGGAACTAATGAAAAACTGTTTTTT
CASSLAGSGTNEKLFF
>13|TRBJ2-1|TRBV15|.|.
TGTGCCACCAGCAGGTCAACAGGTCTTGTGCAGTTCTTC
CATSRSTGLVQFF
>18|TRBJ2-3|TRBV11-3|.|TRBD2
TGTGCCAGCAGCCCCCGAACGATGACTAGCGGGATGACAGATACGCAGTATTTT
CASSPRTMTSGMTDTQYF
>14|TRBJ2-5|TRBV2|.|.
TGTGCCAGCAGTGAGCGGCAGACCCAAGAGACCCAGTACTTC
CASSERQTQETQYF
>15|TRBJ2-5|TRBV12-5|.|.
TGTGCTAGATCCTTCCATGGACAGAGACAAGAGACCCAGTACTTC
CARSFHGQRQETQYF
>12|TRBJ1-1|TRBV3-1/TRBV3-2|many|.
TGTGCCAGCAGCCAAGAGTATGCGGGGGCTTTCTTT
CASSQEYAGAFF
>14|TRBJ1-5|TRBV2|.|.
TGTGCCACCTCCGCAGGGGTCGCGTATCAGCCCCAGCATTTT
CATSAGVAYQPQHF
>13|TRBJ2-7|TRBV30|.|TRBD1
TGTGCCTGGAAAGGTACAGGGGACTACGAGCAGTACTTC
CAWKGTGDYEQYF
>13|TRBJ2-7|TRBV3-1/TRBV3-2|few|TRBD1
TGTGCCAGCAGCCAAGTCACAGGGGGCGAGCAGTACTTC
CASSQVTGGEQYF
>14|TRBJ1-6|TRBV5-6|few|.
TGTGCCAGCAGCTTGGAGAGGGGAGGTTCACCCCTCCACTTT
CASSLERGGSPLHF
>15|TRBJ2-7|TRBV27|.|.
TGTGCCAGCAGCGCTCCAGGGGTCAGCTCCTACGAGCAGTACTTC
CASSAPGVSSYEQYF
>15|TRBJ1-5|TRBV5-6|.|TRBD1
TGTGCCAGCAGAAAGAGGGGGCGCGAGGATCAGCCCCAGCATTTT
CASRKRGREDQPQHF
>11|TRBJ2-7|TRBV7-2|few|.
TGTGCCAGCAGCTTCAGAGGCGAGCAGTACTTC
CASSFRGEQYF
>17|TRBJ2-3|TRBV3-1/TRBV3-2|.|TRBD1
TGTGCCAGCAGCCAAGGACAGGGGGGTCGCTACGGAGATACGCAGTATTTT
CASSQGQGGRYGDTQYF
>12|TRBJ2-5|TRBV15|once|.
TGTGCCACCAGCAGACCCCGGGAGACCCAGTACTTC
CATSRPRETQYF
>14|TRBJ2-6|TRBV28|.|.
TGTGCCAGCAGTTTGCAGGCTGGGGCCAACGTCCTGACTTTC
CASSLQAGANVLTF
>15|TRBJ2-7|TRBV6-5|.|TRBD2
TGTGCCAGCACTAAAGGTTTAGCGGGAGTCTACGAGCAGTACTTC
CASTKGLAGVYEQYF
>18|TRBJ2-3|TRBV3-1/TRBV3-2|.|.
TGTGCCAGCAGCCCCCGGCTATGGGGCGAACCGTCCACAGATACGCAGTATTTT
CASSPRLWGEPSTDTQYF
>13|TRBJ2-7|TRBV10-2|.|TRBD2
TGCGCCAGCAGGCGGGGGGAAGGGAAAAAGCAGTACTTC
CASRRGEGKKQYF
>15|TRBJ2-1|TRBV18|.|.
TGTGCCAGCTCCGGAGCGCAGATCCGATATAATGAGCAGTTCTTC
CASSGAQIRYNEQFF
>16|TRBJ2-2|TRBV7-9|.|.
TGTGCCAGCAGCTTAGTGGCGGGGTTGAACACCGGGGAGCTGTTTTTT
CASSLVAGLNTGELFF